The sample holds a few counts of the clone carrying this T cell receptor (beta chain). What it binds is not known. Since all of the isolated RNA was reverse transcribed, expressed TCRB transcripts were what got sequenced. Assay used: immunoSEQ multiplex PCR; TCRdb lists only in-frame clones, some missing. The sample consists of 250,000 to 300,000 clones, around an eighth of them appearing once. J was trimmed by 1 base and V by 4 bases; bases with no gene match: 3. CDR3 length: 14 amino acids. Germline loops: CDR1 SNHLY, CDR2 FYNNEI. The data stem from a study of beta chain features in type 1 diabetes. Findings of the study overall: Within each of all four CD4+ subsets, Type 1 diabetes patients had TCRB CDR3s that were moderately but significantly shorter. Sampled from patients, naive, central memory and Treg TCRB repertoires appeared more similar than those sampled from healthy donors.

The clonotype originates from a man between 25 and 39 years old with type 1 diabetes. The sequenced sample was naive CD4+ T cells from blood. The genes are TRBV2 and TRBJ2-5; TRBD1 agrees at 7 bases. The chain's CDR3 is CASSAGTVQETQYF. CDR3 coding DNA: TGTGCCAGCAGTGCTGGGACAGTCCAAGAGACCCAGTACTTC.